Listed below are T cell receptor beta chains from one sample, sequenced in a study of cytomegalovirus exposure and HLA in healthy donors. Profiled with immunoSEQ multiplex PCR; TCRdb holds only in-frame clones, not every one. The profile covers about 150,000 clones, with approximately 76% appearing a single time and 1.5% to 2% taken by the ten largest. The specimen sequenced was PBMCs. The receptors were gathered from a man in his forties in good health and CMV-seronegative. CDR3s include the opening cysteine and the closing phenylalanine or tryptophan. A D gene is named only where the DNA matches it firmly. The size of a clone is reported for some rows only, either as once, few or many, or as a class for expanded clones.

cdr3_aa: CASSLAGTLIEAFF
cdr3_nt: TGTGCCAGCAGCTTGGCCGGGACATTAATCGAAGCTTTCTTT
j_call: TRBJ1-1
v_call: TRBV5-5
cdr3_length: 14
clone_size: -
d_call: -

cdr3_aa: CSVDFDRPIIGPEAFF
cdr3_nt: TGCAGCGTGGATTTCGACAGGCCTATAATTGGGCCTGAAGCTTTCTTT
j_call: TRBJ1-1
v_call: TRBV29-1
cdr3_length: 16
clone_size: -
d_call: -

cdr3_aa: CASSLNLGAPDTQYF
cdr3_nt: TGTGCCAGCAGCTTAAATCTAGGGGCCCCAGATACGCAGTATTTT
j_call: TRBJ2-3
v_call: TRBV7-6
cdr3_length: 15
clone_size: -
d_call: -

cdr3_aa: CAWQSGEPSHPAF
cdr3_nt: TGTGCCTGGCAGAGCGGGGAACCCTCACATCCGGCGTTC
j_call: TRBJ2-7
v_call: TRBV30
cdr3_length: 13
clone_size: -
d_call: TRBD2

cdr3_aa: CASSSTGHSSYNEQFF
cdr3_nt: TGTGCCAGCAGCTCCACGGGACACAGCTCCTACAATGAGCAGTTCTTC
j_call: TRBJ2-1
v_call: TRBV7-9
cdr3_length: 16
clone_size: -
d_call: -

cdr3_aa: CASTRFETDYGYTF
cdr3_nt: TGTGCCAGCACCCGGTTCGAGACAGACTATGGCTACACCTTC
j_call: TRBJ1-2
v_call: TRBV9
cdr3_length: 14
clone_size: -
d_call: -

cdr3_aa: CASNGGRRETQYF
cdr3_nt: TGTGCCAGCAACGGGGGGCGGCGGGAGACCCAGTACTTC
j_call: TRBJ2-5
v_call: TRBV6-6
cdr3_length: 13
clone_size: -
d_call: -

cdr3_aa: CASSPPTETQYF
cdr3_nt: TGTGCCAGCAGCCCCCCTACGGAGACCCAGTACTTC
j_call: TRBJ2-5
v_call: TRBV7-9
cdr3_length: 12
clone_size: -
d_call: -

cdr3_aa: CASSSQGGTYEQYF
cdr3_nt: TGTGCCAGTAGTTCACAGGGGGGGACCTACGAGCAGTACTTC
j_call: TRBJ2-7
v_call: TRBV19
cdr3_length: 14
clone_size: few
d_call: -

cdr3_aa: CASSLGGGIADTQYF
cdr3_nt: TGCGCCAGCAGCTTGGGTGGGGGCATTGCAGATACGCAGTATTTT
j_call: TRBJ2-3
v_call: TRBV5-1
cdr3_length: 15
clone_size: once
d_call: -

cdr3_aa: CASRGGLAGGRYPTDTQYF
cdr3_nt: TGCGCCAGCAGGGGAGGACTAGCGGGGGGGCGTTACCCCACAGATACGCAGTATTTT
j_call: TRBJ2-3
v_call: TRBV5-1
cdr3_length: 19
clone_size: -
d_call: TRBD2

cdr3_aa: CASSQHAGVMAYEQYF
cdr3_nt: TGTGCCAGCAGCCAACACGCGGGGGTGATGGCCTACGAGCAGTACTTC
j_call: TRBJ2-7
v_call: TRBV7-9
cdr3_length: 16
clone_size: -
d_call: TRBD2

cdr3_aa: CASSSRDRGPPDTQYF
cdr3_nt: TGTGCCAGCAGTTCCCGGGACAGGGGGCCGCCAGATACGCAGTATTTT
j_call: TRBJ2-3
v_call: TRBV28
cdr3_length: 16
clone_size: -
d_call: TRBD1

cdr3_aa: CASNAGGQPLYSTDTQYF
cdr3_nt: TGTGCCAGCAACGCGGGGGGGCAGCCCCTTTATAGCACAGATACGCAGTATTTT
j_call: TRBJ2-3
v_call: TRBV28
cdr3_length: 18
clone_size: -
d_call: TRBD2

cdr3_aa: CASSEGRGEFYNEQFF
cdr3_nt: TGTGCCAGCAGCGAGGGACGGGGGGAATTCTACAATGAGCAGTTCTTC
j_call: TRBJ2-1
v_call: TRBV9
cdr3_length: 16
clone_size: -
d_call: TRBD2

cdr3_aa: CAGGYRGEYTEAFF
cdr3_nt: TGTGCCGGGGGGTACAGGGGTGAGTACACTGAAGCTTTCTTT
j_call: TRBJ1-1
v_call: TRBV6-1
cdr3_length: 14
clone_size: -
d_call: TRBD1

cdr3_aa: CASSMAGGSYEQYF
cdr3_nt: TGTGCCAGTAGTATGGCAGGGGGCTCCTACGAGCAGTACTTC
j_call: TRBJ2-7
v_call: TRBV19
cdr3_length: 14
clone_size: once
d_call: TRBD1

cdr3_aa: CASTSNGGKFYEQYF
cdr3_nt: TGTGCCAGCACCTCAAACGGGGGGAAGTTCTACGAGCAGTACTTC
j_call: TRBJ2-7
v_call: TRBV28
cdr3_length: 15
clone_size: -
d_call: TRBD2